Shown below are 24 T cell receptor beta chains from a single sample sequenced in a study of response to subunit inactivated influenza vaccine. TCRdb itself ran the RT-PCR reads through MiXCR, one entry per CDR3 protein. The sample lists over 650,000 distinct CDR3 sequences, less than 20% occurring once. The sequences come from PBMCs from blood, collected roughly 5 days after vaccination. Receptor source: a man aged 50-59 years who received an inactivated influenza vaccine.

This sequence joins TRBV23-1 and TRBJ2-2; 11 bases line up with TRBD2. TRBV23-1 is treated as an ORF (open reading frame) with a function not yet certain. J lost 3 bases, V lost 0 bases, and 15 bases had no gene match. This CDR3 is 21 amino acids long. CDR3 amino acids: CASSQSETESPGLADTGELFF. CDR3 DNA: TGCGCCAGCAGTCAATCGGAGACAGAAAGTCCGGGACTAGCGGACACCGGGGAGCTGTTTTTT.

The sample holds a few counts of this clonotype. The genes are TRBV20-1 and TRBJ2-3, with D perhaps TRBD2 (6 bases). From germline, CDR1 is DFQATT and CDR2 SNEGSKA (reference sequence). This CDR3 region has 15 residues. V was clipped by 3 bases and J by 0 bases, with 13 bases between them. This chain's CDR3 is CSASPRDWSTDTQYF. The CDR3 DNA reads as TGCAGTGCTAGTCCCCGGGACTGGAGCACAGATACGCAGTATTTT.

The chain employs TRBV5-1 and TRBJ2-4; no reliable D call. There are 13 residues in the CDR3. Between the trimmed V and J ends, which lost 0 bases and 7 bases, there was a span of 8 bases. Germline V gene data show CDR1 as SGHRS and CDR2 as YFSETQ. Written as DNA, the CDR3 is TGCGCCAGCAGCTTGGGAGTTGATAACATTCAGTACTTC. Its translation is CASSLGVDNIQYF.

V is TRBV7-8 and J is TRBJ2-1; 9 bases are shared with TRBD2. The V and J ends lost 1 base and 10 bases, in that order; junction bases with no gene match: 8. There are 15 residues in the CDR3. The V gene's germline CDR1 is SGHVS and CDR2 FQNEAQ. This CDR3 is CASSLGSGGPGEQFF. In nucleotides, the CDR3 is TGTGCCAGCAGCTTAGGGAGCGGGGGGCCGGGCGAGCAGTTCTTC.

The rearrangement joins TRBV7-2 to TRBJ2-1; D is possibly TRBD1 (5 bases). The CDR3 is 14 amino acids. Per the germline V gene, CDR1 is SGHTA and CDR2 is FQGNSA. The V end was cut by 2 bases, the J end by 9 bases, with 14 bases between. The CDR3: CASSLSRTLGEQFF. The CDR3 DNA is TGTGCCAGCAGCTTATCCCGGACACTCGGTGAGCAGTTCTTC.

V is TRBV28 and J is TRBJ2-3; 7 bases are a match to TRBD2. Germline V gene data show CDR1 as MDHEN and CDR2 as SYDVKM. The CDR3 spans 14 residues. V was clipped by 7 bases and J by 4 bases; unmatched bases: 8. CDR3 DNA: TGTGCCAGCAATGTGGGCGGGAGCGCAGATACGCAGTATTTT. Its protein is CASNVGGSADTQYF.

This clonotype was found many times. This rearrangement joins TRBV20-1 to TRBJ1-5, with 10 bases matching TRBD1. The germline CDR1 and CDR2 sequences are DFQATT and SNEGSKA (reference sequence). V shed 3 bases, J shed 2 bases, and the junction held 4 bases outside the gene matches. This CDR3 has 15 residues. The chain's CDR3 is CSARATGGRNQPQHF. The CDR3 nucleotides are TGCAGTGCTAGGGCGACAGGGGGCCGCAATCAGCCCCAGCATTTT.

V is TRBV12-3 or TRBV12-4 and J is TRBJ1-5, with TRBD1 matching 7 bases. V was clipped by 6 bases and J by 3 bases; unmatched bases: 8. There are 15 residues in the CDR3. The CDR3 loop reads CASRRQGSNNQPQHF. The CDR3 bases are TGTGCCAGCAGACGACAGGGATCCAACAATCAGCCCCAGCATTTT.

This clonotype has more than one count but fewer than ten. The chain is built from TRBV27 and TRBJ2-2; 16 nucleotides align to TRBD2. CDR3 size: 19 residues. V was clipped by 2 bases and J by 2 bases; unmatched bases: 5. The germline V gene has CDR1 MNHEY and CDR2 SMNVEV (reference sequence). The CDR3 coding sequence is TGTGCCAGCAGTTTACGAGGGACTAGCGGGGGGGACAACACCGGGGAGCTGTTTTTT. Protein sequence: CASSLRGTSGGDNTGELFF.

This clonotype came up a few times. J is TRBJ2-5 and V is TRBV20-1; 11 nucleotides agree with TRBD2. This CDR3 has 15 amino acids. Per germline, CDR1 DFQATT and CDR2 SNEGSKA (reference sequence). J lost 5 bases, V lost 2 bases, and 7 bases had no gene match. This CDR3 is CSARHSGGGRETQYF. CDR3 DNA sequence: TGCAGTGCTAGACATAGCGGGGGGGGCCGGGAGACCCAGTACTTC.

This clonotype turned up a few times. The chain carries TRBV29-1 and TRBJ2-5; 7 nucleotides align to TRBD1. After removal of 7 bases from V and 5 bases from J, the junction contained 10 bases not matched to a gene. CDR1 and CDR2 from the germline V gene are SQVTM and ANQGSEA. CDR3 length equals 13 residues. For the CDR3, the DNA is TGCAGCGGACAACAGGGGCCTTTTGAGACCCAGTACTTC. It specifies CSGQQGPFETQYF. The whole variable domain, filled in from reference TRBV29-1 and TRBJ2-5, reads SAVISQKPSRDICQRGTSLTIQCQVDSQVTMMFWYRQQPGQSLTLIATANQGSEATYESGFVIDKFPISRPNLTFSTLTVSNMSPEDSSIYLCSGQQGPFETQYFGPGTRLLVL.

This clonotype was seen repeatedly, ten times or more. The chain combines TRBV12-3 or TRBV12-4 with TRBJ1-2; D remains ambiguous. The V gene lost 0 bases and the J gene lost 5 bases, with 1 base spanning the gap. The CDR3 sequence is 11 residues long. CDR3 sequence reads: CASSLAYGYTF. CDR3 coding DNA: TGTGCCAGCAGTTTAGCGTATGGCTACACCTTC.

In its sample, this clonotype was seen a few times. The genes are TRBV20-1 and TRBJ2-7; D remains ambiguous. This CDR3 is built from 15 residues. The V gene lost 4 bases and the J gene lost 9 bases, with 25 bases spanning the gap. Germline CDR1 and CDR2: DFQATT and SNEGSKA (reference sequence). CDR3 residues: CSAILLLGPVCVQYF. The CDR3 DNA is TGCAGTGCTATCTTACTCTTAGGACCCGTCTGTGTGCAGTACTTC.

The chain is built from TRBV12-3 or TRBV12-4 and TRBJ2-2; 7 bases are shared with TRBD1. The CDR3 spans 15 residues. The V and J ends lost 4 bases and 3 bases, in that order; junction bases with no gene match: 5. The CDR3 loop is CASSYRGSDTGELFF. For the CDR3, the DNA is TGTGCCAGCAGTTACAGGGGTTCAGACACCGGGGAGCTGTTTTTT.

The table lists this clonotype with a few counts. The genes are TRBV7-2 and TRBJ2-1; TRBD1 might be the D (6 bases). V was trimmed by 7 bases and J by 4 bases, leaving 17 bases between them. CDR3 length equals 15 residues. Germline assignment: CDR1 SGHTA and CDR2 FQGNSA. The CDR3 loop is CASTLRGGRYNEQFF. The CDR3 nucleotides read TGTGCCAGCACCCTCCGAGGGGGACGGTACAATGAGCAGTTCTTC.

This clonotype was detected a few times. This chain joins TRBV20-1 and TRBJ1-1; D is ambiguous. This CDR3 is built from 12 residues. The germline gives CDR1 DFQATT, CDR2 SNEGSKA (reference sequence). V lost 0 bases and J lost 5, with 7 bases in between. The CDR3 bases are TGCAGTGCTAGAGAGGGTATAACTGAAGCTTTCTTT. Residues: CSAREGITEAFF.

V is TRBV6-1 and J is TRBJ2-7; 7 nucleotides align to TRBD1. CDR1 and CDR2 from the germline V gene are MNHNS and SASEGT. The J segment lost 3 bases and the V segment lost 6 bases, leaving 11 bases of the junction unmatched. The length of the CDR3 is 15 residues. The chain's CDR3 is CASSPTGEPFYEQYF. The DNA for the CDR3 is TGTGCCAGCAGCCCCACAGGGGAACCCTTCTACGAGCAGTACTTC.

This rearrangement joins TRBV28 to TRBJ2-7; D perhaps matches TRBD2 (6 bases). The germline V gene has CDR1 MDHEN and CDR2 SYDVKM. The CDR3 is made up of 14 amino acids. The V end was cut by 5 bases, the J end by 2 bases, with 13 bases between. CDR3 loop: CASSQSGPPYEQYF. The CDR3 coding sequence is TGTGCCAGCAGTCAGAGCGGGCCGCCCTACGAGCAGTACTTC.

This clonotype has only a few counts. The chain carries TRBV20-1 and TRBJ2-5; no definite D call. This CDR3 has 14 amino acids. Trimming removed 7 bases from V and 4 bases from J, with 19 bases in between. Germline CDR1 reads DFQATT; CDR2 reads SNEGSKA (reference sequence). The CDR3 loop is CSVTAGAWGETQYF. The CDR3 DNA sequence: TGCAGTGTCACCGCCGGAGCCTGGGGAGAGACCCAGTACTTC.

The chain has TRBV11-2 and TRBJ2-1, with a weak D call TRBD1 (6 bases). Trimming took 5 bases from V and 4 from J, leaving 18 bases between them. The CDR3 extends over 16 amino acids. From germline, CDR1 is SGHAT and CDR2 FQNNGV. This CDR3 is CASSLGQTVLYNEQFF. The CDR3 coding sequence is TGTGCCAGCAGCCTAGGACAGACAGTCCTATACAATGAGCAGTTCTTC.

V is TRBV18 and J is TRBJ2-7; D is perhaps TRBD2 (5 bases). This CDR3 is built from 14 residues. V was cut by 4 bases and J by 3 bases, with 13 bases left in between. Per the germline V gene, CDR1 is KGHSH and CDR2 is LQKENI. CDR3 amino acids: CASSHREGGYEQYF. CDR3 nucleotide sequence: TGTGCCAGCTCACATCGTGAGGGCGGCTACGAGCAGTACTTC.

A few counts support this clonotype. This chain uses TRBV20-1 with TRBJ2-2; possibly TRBD2 for D (7 bases). This CDR3 spans 14 amino acids. CDR1 and CDR2 from the germline V gene are DFQATT and SNEGSKA (reference sequence). The V end lost 4 bases, the J end lost 8 bases, and 17 bases lay between the germline ends. The CDR3 DNA reads as TGCAGTGCTATTGGCGGGGGCGGGCTAGGGGAGCTGTTTTTT. It is translated as CSAIGGGGLGELFF.

The rearrangement joins TRBV20-1 to TRBJ2-3, with D tentatively TRBD2 (5 bases). The germline gives CDR1 DFQATT, CDR2 SNEGSKA (reference sequence). Between the trimmed V and J ends, which lost 3 bases and 5 bases, there was a span of 9 bases. This CDR3 spans 12 amino acids. Here the CDR3 reads CSASRSEDTQYF. DNA for the CDR3: TGCAGTGCTAGTCGTAGCGAAGATACGCAGTATTTT.

This chain's CDR3 is CASSQDYRTSGGTYNEQFF. DNA for the CDR3: TGTGCCAGCAGCCAAGACTACAGGACTAGCGGGGGAACCTACAATGAGCAGTTCTTC. The chain recombines TRBV7-8 with TRBJ2-1; 13 bases map to TRBD2. The V and J ends lost 5 bases and 2 bases, in that order; junction bases with no gene match: 12. The germline gives CDR1 SGHVS, CDR2 FQNEAQ. CDR3 size: 19 residues. Full variable domain (remainder filled in from reference TRBV7-8 and TRBJ2-1): GAGVSQSPRYKVAKRGQDVALRCDPISGHVSLFWYQQALGQGPEFLTYFQNEAQLDKSGLPSDRFFAERPEGSVSTLKIQRTQQEDSAVYLCASSQDYRTSGGTYNEQFFGPGTRLTVL.